This is a list of T cell receptor beta chains from one sample in a study of T cell repertoires in cytomegalovirus infection. TCRdb fed the reads into MiXCR, producing one record per CDR3 protein. The table lists fewer than 300,000 distinct CDR3 sequences, about 26% of them singletons. Sequenced: PBMCs. These receptors came from a human donor in good health (CMV status not recorded). Some clones in this sample may be carry-over from other donors' samples. Each CDR3 is given with its conserved first and last residue. D genes are given only for firm matches. The listing skips clone size in some rows; elsewhere it reads once, few, many or a size class.

v_gene: TRBV28
d_gene: -
j_gene: TRBJ2-7
len: 15
abundance: -
CDR3aa: CASSFGTYGTYEQYF
CDR3nt: TGTGCCAGCAGCTTCGGGACTTATGGGACCTACGAGCAGTACTTC

v_gene: TRBV2
d_gene: TRBD2
j_gene: TRBJ2-7
len: 12
abundance: -
CDR3aa: CATAGGPREQYF
CDR3nt: TGTGCCACCGCGGGGGGGCCCCGCGAGCAGTACTTC

v_gene: TRBV28
d_gene: TRBD1
j_gene: TRBJ1-1
len: 16
abundance: many
CDR3aa: CASREAGGWDNTEAFF
CDR3nt: TGTGCCAGCAGAGAGGCAGGGGGCTGGGACAACACTGAAGCTTTCTTT

v_gene: TRBV7-9
d_gene: -
j_gene: TRBJ1-2
len: 14
abundance: many
CDR3aa: CASSPIPGNNGYTF
CDR3nt: TGTGCCAGCAGCCCCATCCCAGGGAATAATGGCTACACCTTC

v_gene: TRBV7-2
d_gene: -
j_gene: TRBJ2-7
len: 17
abundance: many
CDR3aa: CASSGRNAWTTSYEQYF
CDR3nt: TGTGCCAGCAGCGGTAGAAACGCTTGGACTACCTCCTACGAGCAGTACTTC

v_gene: TRBV20-1
d_gene: TRBD1
j_gene: TRBJ2-7
len: 13
abundance: few
CDR3aa: CSASQLRGYEQYF
CDR3nt: TGCAGTGCTAGTCAGCTCAGGGGGTACGAGCAGTACTTC

v_gene: TRBV29-1
d_gene: TRBD2
j_gene: TRBJ2-1
len: 14
abundance: few
CDR3aa: CSAHQGLAVNEQFF
CDR3nt: TGCAGCGCCCACCAGGGACTAGCGGTCAATGAGCAGTTCTTC

v_gene: TRBV5-1
d_gene: -
j_gene: TRBJ2-1
len: 15
abundance: -
CDR3aa: CASSLAPETYNEQFF
CDR3nt: TGCGCCAGCAGCTTGGCCCCGGAAACCTACAATGAGCAGTTCTTC

v_gene: TRBV7-2
d_gene: TRBD2
j_gene: TRBJ2-7
len: 16
abundance: many
CDR3aa: CASRLNLAGAPYEQYF
CDR3nt: TGTGCCAGCCGATTAAATCTAGCGGGAGCCCCCTACGAGCAGTACTTC

v_gene: TRBV28
d_gene: -
j_gene: TRBJ2-7
len: 12
abundance: few
CDR3aa: CASSSLQYEQYF
CDR3nt: TGTGCCAGCAGTTCACTCCAGTACGAGCAGTACTTC

v_gene: TRBV25-1
d_gene: -
j_gene: TRBJ2-2
len: 14
abundance: many
CDR3aa: CASSRQGVTGELFF
CDR3nt: TGTGCCAGCAGCAGGCAGGGTGTCACCGGGGAGCTGTTTTTT

v_gene: TRBV28
d_gene: -
j_gene: TRBJ2-7
len: 14
abundance: few
CDR3aa: CASSLAGTVYEQYF
CDR3nt: TGTGCCAGCAGTTTAGCCGGTACCGTCTACGAGCAGTACTTC

v_gene: TRBV28
d_gene: -
j_gene: TRBJ1-4
len: 14
abundance: -
CDR3aa: CASSLAGAIEKLFF
CDR3nt: TGTGCCAGCAGTTTGGCGGGGGCCATTGAAAAACTGTTTTTT

v_gene: TRBV28
d_gene: TRBD1
j_gene: TRBJ2-1
len: 15
abundance: few
CDR3aa: CASSLRQGVDNEQFF
CDR3nt: TGTGCCAGCAGTTTAAGGCAGGGGGTAGACAATGAGCAGTTCTTC

v_gene: TRBV12-3/TRBV12-4
d_gene: -
j_gene: TRBJ1-5
len: 15
abundance: many
CDR3aa: CASSLGLGDNQPQHF
CDR3nt: TGTGCCAGCAGTCTGGGCCTGGGCGACAATCAGCCCCAGCATTTT

v_gene: TRBV5-1
d_gene: TRBD1
j_gene: TRBJ1-1
len: 16
abundance: few
CDR3aa: CASSLAPGQGNTEAFF
CDR3nt: TGCGCCAGCAGCTTGGCCCCGGGACAGGGCAACACTGAAGCTTTCTTT

v_gene: TRBV7-2
d_gene: -
j_gene: TRBJ2-7
len: 13
abundance: -
CDR3aa: CASSSIAVHEQYF
CDR3nt: TGTGCCAGCAGCTCAATAGCGGTACACGAGCAGTACTTC

v_gene: TRBV6-2/TRBV6-3
d_gene: -
j_gene: TRBJ1-4
len: 17
abundance: few
CDR3aa: CASSYSERTPRIEKLFF
CDR3nt: TGTGCCAGCAGTTACTCCGAGAGGACACCGAGGATTGAAAAACTGTTTTTT

v_gene: TRBV29-1
d_gene: -
j_gene: TRBJ2-3
len: 12
abundance: -
CDR3aa: CSVVSGPDTQYF
CDR3nt: TGCAGCGTTGTATCAGGGCCAGATACGCAGTATTTT

v_gene: TRBV2
d_gene: TRBD2
j_gene: TRBJ2-3
len: 16
abundance: -
CDR3aa: CASSERTSGRPDTQYF
CDR3nt: TGTGCCAGCAGCGAACGGACTAGCGGGAGACCAGATACGCAGTATTTT

v_gene: TRBV6-1
d_gene: TRBD2
j_gene: TRBJ2-3
len: 15
abundance: many
CDR3aa: CASAAGGFNTDTQYF
CDR3nt: TGTGCCAGCGCTGCGGGGGGATTCAACACAGATACGCAGTATTTT

v_gene: TRBV28
d_gene: TRBD1
j_gene: TRBJ2-7
len: 13
abundance: -
CDR3aa: CASSRGHSYEQYF
CDR3nt: TGTGCCAGCAGCAGGGGGCACTCCTACGAGCAGTACTTC

v_gene: TRBV6-1
d_gene: -
j_gene: TRBJ2-3
len: 15
abundance: many
CDR3aa: CASSEASQSTDTQYF
CDR3nt: TGTGCCAGCAGTGAAGCAAGCCAAAGTACAGATACGCAGTATTTT

v_gene: TRBV7-9
d_gene: -
j_gene: TRBJ2-7
len: 15
abundance: -
CDR3aa: CASSLRGGNGGEQYF
CDR3nt: TGTGCCAGCAGCTTAAGGGGAGGAAACGGCGGCGAGCAGTACTTC

v_gene: TRBV5-4
d_gene: TRBD2
j_gene: TRBJ2-1
len: 13
abundance: few
CDR3aa: CASSLETGGEQFF
CDR3nt: TGTGCCAGCAGCTTGGAAACGGGAGGTGAGCAGTTCTTC

v_gene: TRBV4-3
d_gene: TRBD2
j_gene: TRBJ2-2
len: 18
abundance: -
CDR3aa: CASSQDLEREANTGELFF
CDR3nt: TGCGCCAGCAGCCAAGATCTTGAGCGGGAGGCCAACACCGGGGAGCTGTTTTTT

v_gene: TRBV27
d_gene: TRBD2
j_gene: TRBJ2-5
len: 16
abundance: -
CDR3aa: CASSRLQRGRQETQYF
CDR3nt: TGTGCCAGCAGCCGCCTCCAGCGGGGCCGACAAGAGACCCAGTACTTC

v_gene: TRBV2
d_gene: -
j_gene: TRBJ1-1
len: 15
abundance: -
CDR3aa: CASSEAGVSPRDAFF
CDR3nt: TGTGCCAGCAGTGAAGCAGGGGTCTCCCCACGTGACGCTTTCTTT

v_gene: TRBV5-4
d_gene: -
j_gene: TRBJ2-3
len: 15
abundance: -
CDR3aa: CASSYNRVGADTQYF
CDR3nt: TGTGCCAGCAGCTACAATCGGGTCGGAGCGGATACGCAGTATTTT

v_gene: TRBV28
d_gene: -
j_gene: TRBJ1-2
len: 14
abundance: few
CDR3aa: CASSPGSLGGGYTF
CDR3nt: TGTGCCAGCAGCCCGGGGTCCCTCGGAGGGGGCTACACCTTC

v_gene: TRBV7-2
d_gene: -
j_gene: TRBJ1-5
len: 16
abundance: many
CDR3aa: CASSLEGDRLNQPQHF
CDR3nt: TGTGCCAGCAGCTTAGAGGGTGACAGGTTAAATCAGCCCCAGCATTTT

v_gene: TRBV20-1
d_gene: -
j_gene: TRBJ2-5
len: 12
abundance: many
CDR3aa: CSAPGTRETQYF
CDR3nt: TGCAGTGCTCCAGGGACTCGAGAGACCCAGTACTTC

v_gene: TRBV7-2
d_gene: TRBD2
j_gene: TRBJ2-1
len: 19
abundance: -
CDR3aa: CASSQPRTSGSGTYNEQFF
CDR3nt: TGTGCCAGCAGCCAGCCCAGGACTAGCGGGAGTGGCACCTACAATGAGCAGTTCTTC

v_gene: TRBV28
d_gene: TRBD1
j_gene: TRBJ1-2
len: 14
abundance: -
CDR3aa: CASSNGQVPYGYTF
CDR3nt: TGTGCCAGCAGCAATGGACAGGTCCCCTATGGCTACACCTTC

v_gene: TRBV12-3/TRBV12-4
d_gene: TRBD2
j_gene: TRBJ2-7
len: 16
abundance: many
CDR3aa: CASSLWASGSSGEQYF
CDR3nt: TGTGCCAGCAGTTTATGGGCTAGCGGGAGTTCGGGAGAGCAGTACTTC

v_gene: TRBV7-2
d_gene: TRBD2
j_gene: TRBJ2-7
len: 15
abundance: -
CDR3aa: CASSVVSGARYEQYF
CDR3nt: TGTGCCAGCAGCGTAGTTAGCGGGGCCCGGTACGAGCAGTACTTC

v_gene: TRBV4-1
d_gene: TRBD1
j_gene: TRBJ2-5
len: 15
abundance: few
CDR3aa: CASSRTTTGMETQYF
CDR3nt: TGCGCCAGCAGCCGGACCACGACAGGGATGGAGACCCAGTACTTC

v_gene: TRBV7-2
d_gene: -
j_gene: TRBJ2-1
len: 14
abundance: many
CDR3aa: CASSLERGVHEQFF
CDR3nt: TGTGCCAGCAGCTTAGAACGAGGAGTACATGAGCAGTTCTTC

v_gene: TRBV7-2
d_gene: -
j_gene: TRBJ1-1
len: 13
abundance: many
CDR3aa: CASSLNRNTEAFF
CDR3nt: TGTGCCAGCAGCCTAAACAGGAACACTGAAGCTTTCTTT

v_gene: TRBV12-3/TRBV12-4
d_gene: -
j_gene: TRBJ2-1
len: 16
abundance: many
CDR3aa: CASSRRGRGVGIEQFF
CDR3nt: TGTGCCAGCAGTCGCCGGGGCAGGGGAGTGGGGATTGAGCAGTTCTTC

v_gene: TRBV28
d_gene: -
j_gene: TRBJ2-7
len: 12
abundance: -
CDR3aa: CASSSKIYEQYF
CDR3nt: TGTGCCAGCAGTTCCAAGATCTACGAGCAGTACTTC

v_gene: TRBV24-1
d_gene: -
j_gene: TRBJ1-1
len: 13
abundance: few
CDR3aa: CATSNRMNTEAFF
CDR3nt: TGTGCCACCAGCAACAGGATGAACACTGAAGCTTTCTTT

v_gene: TRBV5-1
d_gene: -
j_gene: TRBJ2-1
len: 15
abundance: -
CDR3aa: CASSLDASSYNEQFF
CDR3nt: TGCGCCAGCAGCTTGGACGCAAGCTCCTACAATGAGCAGTTCTTC

v_gene: TRBV2
d_gene: -
j_gene: TRBJ2-1
len: 17
abundance: few
CDR3aa: CASSEAPPVQSYNEQFF
CDR3nt: TGTGCCAGCAGTGAAGCGCCCCCGGTTCAAAGTTACAATGAGCAGTTCTTC

v_gene: TRBV12-3/TRBV12-4
d_gene: TRBD1
j_gene: TRBJ1-2
len: 14
abundance: few
CDR3aa: CASSFSDRVGGYTF
CDR3nt: TGTGCCAGCAGTTTCTCTGACAGGGTAGGAGGCTACACCTTC

v_gene: TRBV7-3
d_gene: -
j_gene: TRBJ1-2
len: 15
abundance: -
CDR3aa: CASSPRDGAGYGYTF
CDR3nt: TGTGCCAGCAGCCCAAGGGACGGAGCGGGCTATGGCTACACCTTC

v_gene: TRBV4-2
d_gene: -
j_gene: TRBJ1-1
len: 13
abundance: -
CDR3aa: CASSQDLGLEAFF
CDR3nt: TGTGCCAGCAGCCAAGATCTAGGCCTTGAAGCTTTCTTT

v_gene: TRBV7-2
d_gene: -
j_gene: TRBJ1-5
len: 15
abundance: few
CDR3aa: CASSPTGRSQEPQHF
CDR3nt: TGTGCCAGCAGCCCGACCGGCCGTTCCCAAGAGCCCCAGCATTTT

v_gene: TRBV7-9
d_gene: -
j_gene: TRBJ2-7
len: 15
abundance: many
CDR3aa: CASSAQGWSLREQYF
CDR3nt: TGTGCCAGCAGCGCACAAGGGTGGTCTCTACGCGAGCAGTACTTC

v_gene: TRBV20-1
d_gene: -
j_gene: TRBJ1-2
len: 13
abundance: few
CDR3aa: CSARARPGDGYTF
CDR3nt: TGCAGTGCTAGAGCACGGCCAGGGGATGGCTACACCTTC

v_gene: TRBV7-2
d_gene: -
j_gene: TRBJ1-4
len: 14
abundance: many
CDR3aa: CASTLGGADEKLFF
CDR3nt: TGTGCCAGCACCCTGGGGGGGGCAGATGAAAAACTGTTTTTT

v_gene: TRBV29-1
d_gene: -
j_gene: TRBJ2-3
len: 11
abundance: few
CDR3aa: CSGSVTDTQYF
CDR3nt: TGCAGCGGGAGTGTGACAGATACGCAGTATTTT

v_gene: TRBV11-2
d_gene: TRBD1
j_gene: TRBJ1-1
len: 16
abundance: many
CDR3aa: CASSTHRGPTNTEAFF
CDR3nt: TGTGCCAGCAGCACCCACAGGGGGCCAACGAACACTGAAGCTTTCTTT

v_gene: TRBV12-3/TRBV12-4
d_gene: -
j_gene: TRBJ1-2
len: 13
abundance: -
CDR3aa: CASSLDPGFGYTF
CDR3nt: TGTGCCAGCAGTTTAGATCCGGGGTTTGGCTACACCTTC

v_gene: TRBV7-2
d_gene: -
j_gene: TRBJ2-1
len: 15
abundance: -
CDR3aa: CAADRRALTYNEQFF
CDR3nt: TGTGCCGCTGATAGGCGGGCACTCACATACAATGAGCAGTTCTTC